This T cell receptor (beta chain) was documented in a study of T cells after yellow fever vaccination. As to this clonotype: What it recognizes is unknown.

By 5'RACE template switching, TCR cDNA was produced, with a universal primer site and UMIs added in the process. Using its own MiXCR run on the 5' RACE reads, TCRdb lists one record per CDR3 protein. The sample has about 300,000 distinct CDR3 sequences, around 7% seen once; the top ten hold 15% to 20%. Regarding the study as a whole: The secondary response was weaker, and its peak arrived faster, on day 5 versus 15. Clones from primary vaccination mostly reappeared after the booster (96% CD4, around 90% CD8). Relatively few clonotypes were ones that appeared in both CD4 and CD8 compartments.

The CDR3 has 15 amino acids. V was trimmed by 3 bases and J by 1 base, leaving 11 bases between them. CDR1 and CDR2 from the germline V gene are SGHVS and FNYEAQ. The V gene is TRBV7-6, the J gene TRBJ2-3, with D unresolved. The receptor comes from a young man who received the YFV17D yellow fever vaccine. The sample in question was PBMCs, obtained around 45 days after the first yellow fever vaccination. CDR3 in amino acids: CASSLGNSGTDTQYF. The CDR3 DNA reads as TGTGCCAGCAGCTTGGGAAACTCTGGCACAGATACGCAGTATTTT.